Listed here is a single T cell receptor beta chain. The authors used template switching to add a universal primer site and gave cDNA unique molecular identifiers. TCRdb analysed the 5' RACE reads with MiXCR anew, one entry per CDR3 protein. Among around 1.7 million distinct CDR3 sequences, more than 30% were seen once, and the ten largest hold about 0.3%. Only healthy Caucasians were enrolled as donors. The V end was cut by 3 bases, the J end by 3 bases, with 13 bases between. The CDR3 has 15 amino acids. Germline values: CDR1 SGHDT, CDR2 YYEEEE. The entry originates in a study of identical twins. Material: cord blood. The sequence derives from a newborn girl in good health. The J gene is TRBJ2-1, the V gene TRBV5-6; TRBD2 might be the D (5 bases). In nucleotides, the CDR3 is TGTGCCAGCAGCTACGCCTTCCGGGACTACAATGAGCAGTTCTTC. It translates to CASSYAFRDYNEQFF.